This T cell receptor (beta chain) is drawn from a study of cytomegalovirus exposure and HLA in healthy donors. Study conclusions and caveats: Among immune exposure information, only CMV serostatus was available.

This clone has only a few counts. Its antigen remains unidentified. It was with 60 Vbeta and 13 Jbeta primers that the PCR ran. Repertoires were generated with immunoSEQ multiplex PCR, while TCRdb's copy carries only in-frame clones and drops some. Of some 200,000 clones listed, roughly 10% are singletons. The clonotype comes from a woman in her thirties in good health and CMV-seropositive. Input material: PBMCs.

CDR3 protein: CASSVEGGRYNEQFF. CDR3 in DNA: TGTGCCAGCAGCGTAGAAGGGGGCAGGTACAATGAGCAGTTCTTC. The chain has TRBV9 and TRBJ2-1; 7 nucleotides match TRBD1. The length of the CDR3 is 15 residues. The germline V gene encodes CDR1 SGDLS and CDR2 YYNGEE. V lost 0 bases and J lost 4; bases outside the gene matches: 4. Variable domain in full (rest from reference TRBV9 and TRBJ2-1): DSGVTQTPKHLITATGQRVTLRCSPRSGDLSVYWYQQSLDQGLQFLIQYYNGEERAKGNILERFSAQQFPDLHSELNLSSLELGDSALYFCASSVEGGRYNEQFFGPGTRLTVL.